This T cell receptor (beta chain) was recovered during a study of T-cell reconstitution after alpha-beta-depleted transplantation in children. Preparing the TCRbeta library involved the use of unique molecular identifiers. A single record per CDR3 protein comes from TCRdb applying MiXCR to the PCR reads. The sample has some 640,000 distinct CDR3 sequences; about 15% are singletons. This clonotype was detected a few times. The CDR3 runs to 17 residues. J gave up 12 bases and V 3 bases, and 17 bases lay outside the gene matches. Germline-derived CDR1 and CDR2 are MGHRA and YSYEKL. The chain is built from TRBV4-1 and TRBJ2-2; TRBD1 matches 9 bases. This receptor was obtained from a human donor who donated a stem cell graft to a child with acute myeloid leukemia. The sequenced sample was PBMCs from the stem cell graft donor, obtained from the stem cell graft. In DNA, the CDR3 is TGCGCCAGCAGCCACCTCGGACAGGGGAAGGGACCGGGGAAGCTGTTTTTT. It yields the protein CASSHLGQGKGPGKLFF.